This T cell receptor (beta chain) is drawn from a study of blood T cell repertoires in COVID-19. Sequencing was performed with immunoSEQ multiplex PCR; in TCRdb, only in-frame clones are kept and a portion is missing. The repertoire holds just over 250,000 clones, with around nine tenths as singletons. The sample holds one count of this clone. Trimming left V 5 bases short and J 5 bases short, with 12 bases between. CDR3 length: 14 amino acids. The germline V gene has CDR1 SGHAT and CDR2 FQDESV (reference sequence). This chain joins TRBV11-1 and TRBJ1-4; possibly TRBD1 for D (5 bases). Sequencing was carried out using peripheral blood. This receptor was obtained from a woman aged 70-85 years with COVID-19, enrolled during active disease. The CDR3 loop reads CASSTRQQNEKLFF. As DNA, the CDR3 is TGTGCCAGCAGCACTCGACAGCAGAATGAAAAACTGTTTTTT.